This entry features one T cell receptor (beta chain) sequence. Its antigen is currently unknown. CDR3 length: 15 amino acids. V was trimmed by 3 bases and J by 1 base, leaving 12 bases between them. This record comes from a study of T-cell reconstitution after alpha-beta-depleted transplantation in children. Regarding the study as a whole: Counts and diversity of T cells one year after transplant came mostly from newly produced T cells. After transplant, high TCRbeta diversity at day 60 in some patients arose from surviving recipient T cells and thymic progenitors. Where alpha-beta T cells came from about two months after transplant was reportedly several hundred expanded graft clones.

A TCRbeta library incorporating unique molecular identifiers was prepared. One entry per CDR3 protein results from TCRdb running MiXCR on the PCR reads. Of roughly 670,000 distinct CDR3 sequences listed, under 15% are singletons. The rearrangement joins TRBV12-3 or TRBV12-4 to TRBJ1-2; D gene ambiguous. The sequence was obtained from a girl aged 2-10 years with congenital amegakaryocytic thrombocytopenia, due to receive a stem cell transplant. The starting material was PBMCs, obtained before TCRalphabeta/CD19-depleted stem cell transplant. The CDR3 DNA follows: TGTGCCAGCAGTTTGGCAGAATCCAATAACTATGGCTACACCTTC. Translated, it gives CASSLAESNNYGYTF.